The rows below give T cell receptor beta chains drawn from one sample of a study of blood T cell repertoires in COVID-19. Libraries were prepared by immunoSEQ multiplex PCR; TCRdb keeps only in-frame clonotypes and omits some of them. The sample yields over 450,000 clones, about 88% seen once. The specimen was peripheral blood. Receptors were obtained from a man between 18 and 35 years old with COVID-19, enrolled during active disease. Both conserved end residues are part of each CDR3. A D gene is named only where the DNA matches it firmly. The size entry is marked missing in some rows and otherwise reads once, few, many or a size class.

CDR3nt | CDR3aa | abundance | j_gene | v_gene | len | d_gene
TGCATGGCTGGGGACTGGGATGAGCAGTTCTTC | CMAGDWDEQFF | . | TRBJ2-1 | TRBV29-1 | 11 | .
TGTGCCAGCAGCCAGCAGGTTACTGAAGCTTTCTTT | CASSQQVTEAFF | . | TRBJ1-1 | TRBV5-6 | 12 | .
TGCGCCAGCAGGCCATGGCGCGCGGCGGGGGGGGCCCATACGCAGTATTTT | CASRPWRAAGGAHTQYF | once | TRBJ2-3 | TRBV5-1 | 17 | TRBD2
TGCGCCAGCAGCTTGTTGGCAGGGGGCACAGATACGCAGTATTTT | CASSLLAGGTDTQYF | . | TRBJ2-3 | TRBV5-1 | 15 | .
TGTGCCAGCAGCTTCCGGGACTACACTACCGGGGAGCTGTTTTTT | CASSFRDYTTGELFF | once | TRBJ2-2 | TRBV7-9 | 15 | TRBD2
TGCGCCAGCAGCTTGGCAGGGAGCGGGGAATACCAGATAGTCCTCCCCTACGAGCAGTACTTC | CASSLAGSGEYQIVLPYEQYF | . | TRBJ2-7 | TRBV5-1 | 21 | TRBD2
TGTGCCAGCAGCCTTAGACAGGGCTCCGGAAACACCATATATTTT | CASSLRQGSGNTIYF | . | TRBJ1-3 | TRBV3-1/TRBV3-2 | 15 | TRBD1
TGCGCCAGCAGCTGGGACAATTTCACAGATACGCAGTATTTT | CASSWDNFTDTQYF | . | TRBJ2-3 | TRBV10-1 | 14 | .
TGTGCCAGTAGTGATACAGGGACCCGAGAGCAGTTCTTC | CASSDTGTREQFF | . | TRBJ2-1 | TRBV19 | 13 | .
TGTGCCAGCAGTGGGAAGACAGGGGGCAAAAACATTCAGTACTTC | CASSGKTGGKNIQYF | . | TRBJ2-4 | TRBV25-1 | 15 | TRBD1
TGTGCCAGCAGACAAACCGGGACAGGGGGAGGCTACACCTTC | CASRQTGTGGGYTF | . | TRBJ1-2 | TRBV7-2 | 14 | TRBD1
TGTGCCAGCAGTCCAGCGGGGGAGACCCAGTACTTC | CASSPAGETQYF | . | TRBJ2-5 | TRBV6-5 | 12 | TRBD2
TGTGCCAGCAGCTTCGGCGGGGGTAATGAAAAACTGTTTTTT | CASSFGGGNEKLFF | . | TRBJ1-4 | TRBV5-4 | 14 | .
TGTGCCAGCAGCAAAGGGGGAGGAGCGGGAGCTTGGACCGGGGAGCTGTTTTTT | CASSKGGGAGAWTGELFF | . | TRBJ2-2 | TRBV7-6 | 18 | TRBD2
TGTGCCAGCAGCCGTGAGACAGGAGATAGCAATCAGCCCCAGCATTTT | CASSRETGDSNQPQHF | . | TRBJ1-5 | TRBV2 | 16 | .
TGCGCCAGCAGCCAAGATATAGCGGGAACCCTCCACTTT | CASSQDIAGTLHF | . | TRBJ1-6 | TRBV4-1 | 13 | .
TGTGCCAGCATGCCACGGACTAGCGGACAAGAGACCCAGTACTTC | CASMPRTSGQETQYF | . | TRBJ2-5 | TRBV6-6 | 15 | TRBD2
TGCGCCAGCAGTGAGCGGGCCTCCGGAGGGGATACGCAGTATTTT | CASSERASGGDTQYF | . | TRBJ2-3 | TRBV10-1 | 15 | .
TGTGCCAGCAGCCAAGAGTCCGCGGGAGGTGGGAATGAGCAGTTCTTC | CASSQESAGGGNEQFF | . | TRBJ2-1 | TRBV4-2 | 16 | TRBD2
TGTGCCAGCAGAAGACTAGCGGGGGGGGAGACCCAGTACTTC | CASRRLAGGETQYF | . | TRBJ2-5 | TRBV6-5 | 14 | TRBD2
TGTGCCAGCAGCCAATCATCGGGCGAGCAGTACTTC | CASSQSSGEQYF | . | TRBJ2-7 | TRBV3-1/TRBV3-2 | 12 | .
TGTGCCAGCAGCCAATGGCTAGATGCAGATACGCAGTATTTT | CASSQWLDADTQYF | few | TRBJ2-3 | TRBV14 | 14 | .
TGTGCCACCAGTGCGAACAGCCGAAACACTGAAGCTTTCTTT | CATSANSRNTEAFF | . | TRBJ1-1 | TRBV24-1 | 14 | .
TGTGCCTGGAGTTCCGGGACTAGCGGAAACAATGAGCAGTTCTTC | CAWSSGTSGNNEQFF | . | TRBJ2-1 | TRBV30 | 15 | TRBD2
TGTGCCAGCAGCCGTAGAGGGGCGGCGGGAATGGGCCAAGATACGCAGTATTTT | CASSRRGAAGMGQDTQYF | . | TRBJ2-3 | TRBV7-2 | 18 | .
TGTGCCAGCTCACCATTAGACAGGCGTTTGGGTCAAGAGACCCAGTACTTC | CASSPLDRRLGQETQYF | . | TRBJ2-5 | TRBV18 | 17 | .
TGTGCCAGTAGTATCCTAGGTACGGCGGGAGGGTCGAATGAGCAGTTCTTC | CASSILGTAGGSNEQFF | . | TRBJ2-1 | TRBV19 | 17 | TRBD2